Below, 16 T cell receptor beta chains from the same sample are listed, as sequenced in a study of shared clonotypes between healthy human individuals. The data were produced by immunoSEQ multiplex PCR, yet TCRdb's version contains in-frame clones alone and is incomplete. The table has hundreds of thousands of clones, around 79% seen once. The sequencing sample was made of PBMCs. These receptors were taken from a middle-aged woman in good health. Some clones in this sample may be carry-over from other donors' samples.

V is TRBV30 and J is TRBJ1-1, with D unclear. V was clipped by 0 bases and J by 3 bases, with 11 bases between them. This CDR3 contains 14 residues. Per germline, CDR1 GTSNPN and CDR2 SVGIG (reference sequence). The CDR3, as DNA: TGTGCCTGGAGTGTACCAGGATTATACACTGAAGCTTTCTTT. Translation: CAWSVPGLYTEAFF.

This chain uses TRBV11-3 with TRBJ2-7; D may be TRBD2 (6 bases). V lost 0 bases, J lost 7 bases, and 10 bases lay in between. This CDR3 is built from 13 residues. Germline assignment: CDR1 SGHNT and CDR2 YENEEA. CDR3 sequence (DNA): TGTGCCAGCAGCTTAGAGCCTGGGGGGGAGCAGTACTTC. This encodes CASSLEPGGEQYF.

The rearrangement joins TRBV21-1 to TRBJ2-2; the table gives TRBD1 as D, unverified against the DNA. TRBV21-1 is shown as a pseudogene. The CDR3 runs to 15 residues. The CDR3 reads CASSVRQTNTGELFF. The CDR3, as DNA: TGTGCCAGCAGCGTCCGACAGACGAACACCGGGGAGCTGTTTTTT.

This clone appeared a single time. The chain couples TRBV10-2 to TRBJ2-4; D remains unclear. The V gene's germline CDR1 is WSHSY and CDR2 SAAADI. Trimming stripped 0 bases from V and 1 base from J, with 7 bases between. This CDR3 has 15 residues. CDR3 residues: CASSESDTAKNIQYF. DNA for the CDR3: TGCGCCAGCAGTGAGTCTGACACCGCCAAAAACATTCAGTACTTC.

In this sample, this clone turned up once. This chain links TRBV6-5 with TRBJ2-1, with D tentatively TRBD1 (6 bases). Germline values: CDR1 MNHEY, CDR2 SVGAGI. The CDR3 loop spans 13 amino acids. With 5 bases removed from V and 4 bases from J, the gap between germline ends came to 9 bases. This chain's CDR3 is CASSDRTYNEQFF. DNA for the CDR3: TGTGCCAGCAGTGACAGGACGTACAATGAGCAGTTCTTC.

Note on this clone: This may stem from a read error, because a much larger clone lies one nucleotide away. This chain links TRBV29-1 with TRBJ2-1; the match to TRBD1 covers 7 bases. Germline lookup yields CDR1 SQVTM and CDR2 ANQGSEA. V trimming: 5 bases; J trimming: 5 bases; junction bases outside the gene matches: 9. The CDR3 totals 14 residues. CDR3 nucleotide sequence: TGCAGCGTTCGGGGCAGGGGGTTCGACAATGAGCAGTTCTTC. Encoded protein: CSVRGRGFDNEQFF.

V and J are TRBV5-1 and TRBJ2-5; D unclear. The CDR3 extends over 14 amino acids. Germline V gene lookup returns CDR1 SGHRS and CDR2 YFSETQ. Trimming took 3 bases from V and 0 from J, leaving 9 bases between them. DNA for the CDR3: TGCGCCAGCAGCTCGTCATCGTACCAAGAGACCCAGTACTTC. This encodes CASSSSSYQETQYF.

This chain links TRBV30 with TRBJ2-7; D remains unclear. The germline V gene has CDR1 GTSNPN and CDR2 SVGIG (reference sequence). This CDR3 has 15 amino acids. Trimming removed 5 bases from V and 0 bases from J, with 17 bases in between. In DNA, the CDR3 is TGTGCCTGGGCCCCCCCCGGGTTCACCTCCTACGAGCAGTACTTC. It codes for CAWAPPGFTSYEQYF.

This chain uses TRBV28 with TRBJ2-3; 14 bases line up with TRBD2. CDR3 length: 16 residues. Germline V gene lookup returns CDR1 MDHEN and CDR2 SYDVKM. J lost 3 bases, V lost 8 bases, and 7 bases had no gene match. CDR3 sequence: CASYTGLAGATDTQYF. In DNA, the CDR3 is TGTGCCAGCTATACGGGACTAGCGGGGGCAACAGATACGCAGTATTTT.

The chain has TRBV6-1 and TRBJ2-7, with D perhaps assigned TRBD1 or TRBD2 (7 bases each). V lost 2 bases to trimming and J lost 4 bases, with 18 bases between them. Germline CDR1 and CDR2: MNHNS and SASEGT. CDR3 size: 16 residues. CDR3 coding DNA: TGTGCCAGCAGTGAAATAGCGGGCAGGGGGTCGTACGAGCAGTACTTC. Residues: CASSEIAGRGSYEQYF.

The chain recombines TRBV6-6 with TRBJ2-3; D tentatively reads TRBD1 or TRBD2 (5 bases each). Germline lookup yields CDR1 MNHNY and CDR2 SVGAGI (reference sequence). The CDR3 spans 16 residues. V was clipped by 4 bases and J by 3 bases, with 17 bases between them. The CDR3 coding sequence is TGTGCCAGCAGTTCGGATCCCCCGGGGCAAACAGATACGCAGTATTTT. Its protein is CASSSDPPGQTDTQYF.

The chain carries TRBV30 and TRBJ2-1; 7 bases line up with TRBD1. CDR1 is GTSNPN, CDR2 SVGIG, per germline (reference sequence). Unmatched junction bases numbered 6, after V lost 0 bases and J lost 4 bases. The CDR3 is made up of 15 amino acids. The CDR3 protein is CAWSVLGQEYNEQFF. In DNA, the CDR3 is TGTGCCTGGAGTGTACTCGGACAGGAATACAATGAGCAGTTCTTC.

This clone has a handful of counts. The chain uses TRBV2 and TRBJ1-4; 7 bases map to TRBD1. Germline lookup yields CDR1 SNHLY and CDR2 FYNNEI. The CDR3 runs to 11 residues. V shed 4 bases and J 17 bases; nucleotides not matched to a gene: 7. CDR3 protein: CASSANRGGFF. The CDR3 DNA sequence: TGTGCCAGCAGTGCTAACAGGGGAGGTTTTTTT.

The rearrangement links TRBV5-4 to TRBJ2-2; D is perhaps TRBD1 (6 bases). Germline V gene data show CDR1 as SGHNT and CDR2 as YYREEE (reference sequence). The CDR3 is made up of 15 amino acids. The germline V and J ends were trimmed by 0 bases and 5 bases, with 11 bases remaining between them. The CDR3 nucleotides read TGTGCCAGCAGCTTGGACAGGGTTGGGACCGGGGAGCTGTTTTTT. It yields the protein CASSLDRVGTGELFF. The entire variable domain, with the rest obtained from reference TRBV5-4 and TRBJ2-2, is as follows: ETGVTQSPTHLIKTRGQQVTLRCSSQSGHNTVSWYQQALGQGPQFIFQYYREEENGRGNFPPRFSGLQFPNYSSELNVNALELDDSALYLCASSLDRVGTGELFFGEGSRLTVL.

The chain recombines TRBV6-1 with TRBJ1-5, with a weak D call TRBD1 (6 bases). CDR3 size: 12 residues. Germline CDR1 is MNHNS and CDR2 is SASEGT. Trimming cost V 8 bases and J 7 bases, with 12 bases left between them. As DNA, the CDR3 is TGTGCCAGCTGTGGGGGCAGGCAGCCCCAGCATTTT. As protein: CASCGGRQPQHF.

The chain uses TRBV5-5 and TRBJ1-1, with D possibly being TRBD1 (5 bases). Germline loops: CDR1 SGHKS, CDR2 YYEKEE (reference sequence). This CDR3 comprises 13 residues. The V and J ends lost 2 bases and 5 bases respectively, with 10 bases between them. The CDR3 sequence is CASSFLQGTEAFF. The CDR3 DNA follows: TGTGCCAGCAGCTTCTTGCAGGGTACTGAAGCTTTCTTT. The whole variable domain, remainder taken from reference TRBV5-5 and TRBJ1-1, is DAGVTQSPTHLIKTRGQQVTLRCSPISGHKSVSWYQQVLGQGPQFIFQYYEKEERGRGNFPDRFSARQFPNYSSELNVNALLLGDSALYLCASSFLQGTEAFFGQGTRLTVV.